The 18 T cell receptor beta chains in this list originate from one sample, sequenced in a study of blood T cell repertoires in COVID-19. This table comes from immunoSEQ multiplex PCR, and its TCRdb copy is limited to in-frame clones, with some not included. The data contain around 220,000 clones, 90% to 95% of them seen just once; the ten biggest clones take up 1.9%. The sequencing sample was made of PBMCs or T cells enriched from blood (not recorded which). The receptors were sampled from a woman under 30 who had recovered from COVID-19.

This clone was counted a single time. The rearrangement uses TRBV9 and TRBJ2-3, with 7 nucleotides matching TRBD2. Losses at the gene ends were 0 bases for V and 2 bases for J; bases not matched to a gene: 3. The CDR3 has 15 residues. Germline CDR1 and CDR2: SGDLS and YYNGEE. The CDR3 sequence: CASSVAGGTTDTQYF. CDR3 nucleotides: TGTGCCAGCAGCGTAGCGGGAGGTACCACAGATACGCAGTATTTT.

The chain joins TRBV2 to TRBJ2-6, with D possibly being TRBD2 (6 bases). Per germline, CDR1 SNHLY and CDR2 FYNNEI. The CDR3 is 16 residues long. V was trimmed by 3 bases and J by 2 bases, leaving 11 bases between them. The CDR3 DNA reads TGTGCCAGCAGTGACCCGGGAGAGGCTGGGGCCAACGTCCTGACTTTC. Translating gives CASSDPGEAGANVLTF.

The chain employs TRBV9 and TRBJ1-2, with 8 bases aligning to TRBD1. From germline, CDR1 is SGDLS and CDR2 YYNGEE. The CDR3 covers 13 residues. Trimming took 0 bases from V and 9 from J; bases not matched to a gene: 4. CDR3: CASSVGQGFSYTF. The DNA of the CDR3 is TGTGCCAGCAGCGTAGGACAGGGGTTTAGCTACACCTTC.

V usage is TRBV5-5 and J usage is TRBJ2-2; the D is unclear. Trimming cost V 5 bases and J 0 bases, with 8 bases left between them. The germline CDR1 and CDR2 sequences are SGHKS and YYEKEE (reference sequence). The CDR3 is made up of 14 amino acids. CDR3 sequence: CASRTEANTGELFF. The CDR3 DNA is TGTGCCAGCAGAACTGAGGCGAACACCGGGGAGCTGTTTTTT. Full variable domain (remainder filled in from reference TRBV5-5 and TRBJ2-2): DAGVTQSPTHLIKTRGQQVTLRCSPISGHKSVSWYQQVLGQGPQFIFQYYEKEERGRGNFPDRFSARQFPNYSSELNVNALLLGDSALYLCASRTEANTGELFFGEGSRLTVL.

This clone occurred once. The chain uses TRBV5-5 and TRBJ2-1, with D possibly TRBD2 on 5 matching bases. Germline loops: CDR1 SGHKS, CDR2 YYEKEE (reference sequence). This CDR3 is 15 amino acids long. V was cut by 0 bases and J by 5 bases, with 12 bases left in between. CDR3 loop: CASSLGRARHNEQFF. The CDR3 DNA reads as TGTGCCAGCAGCTTGGGGCGGGCACGACACAATGAGCAGTTCTTC.

The V gene is TRBV29-1, the J gene TRBJ1-2; TRBD1 might be the D (5 bases). V lost 3 bases and J lost 5, with 13 bases in between. The length of the CDR3 is 13 residues. CDR1 is SQVTM and CDR2 is ANQGSEA in the germline V gene. CDR3 coding DNA: TGCAGCGTTGAGGGCGGGGGTGGATATGGCTACACCTTC. Encoded protein: CSVEGGGGYGYTF.

The gene calls are TRBV6-5 and TRBJ1-4; D ambiguous. Germline V gene data show CDR1 as MNHEY and CDR2 as SVGAGI. V was trimmed by 5 bases and J by 5 bases, leaving 15 bases between them. The CDR3 is 15 residues long. This chain's CDR3 is CASSRDSGLNEKLFF. The CDR3 DNA reads as TGTGCCAGCAGTCGAGATTCAGGATTAAATGAAAAACTGTTTTTT.

The chain links TRBV28 to TRBJ1-2; perhaps TRBD1 as D (5 bases). The CDR3 has 13 amino acids. In germline, CDR1 is MDHEN, CDR2 SYDVKM. V gave up 3 bases and J gave up 8 bases, with 13 bases separating them. The CDR3, as DNA: TGTGCCAGCAGTTTGGGGGGGATTAGAGGCTACACCTTC. Protein sequence: CASSLGGIRGYTF.

The genes are TRBV3-1 (or the pseudogene TRBV3-2) and TRBJ1-2; 10 bases are shared with TRBD1. The CDR3 length is 14 residues. Germline CDR1 reads LGHDT; CDR2 reads YNNKEL (reference sequence). V was clipped by 0 bases and J by 6 bases; unmatched bases: 1. The DNA for the CDR3 is TGTGCCAGCAGCCAAGAGGGGACAGGGGATGGCTACACCTTC. As protein: CASSQEGTGDGYTF.

The genes are TRBV6-1 and TRBJ1-1; 9 positions match TRBD1. V lost 0 bases, J lost 6 bases, and 2 bases stayed unmatched. The CDR3 is made up of 14 amino acids. The germline CDR1 and CDR2 sequences are MNHNS and SASEGT. The CDR3 protein is CASSEARTGAEAFF. In DNA, the CDR3 is TGTGCCAGCAGTGAAGCGAGGACAGGGGCTGAAGCTTTCTTT.

The chain recombines TRBV5-4 with TRBJ2-7, with D possibly TRBD2 on 5 matching bases. Trimming left V 4 bases short and J 1 base short, with 15 bases between. The V gene's germline CDR1 is SGHNT and CDR2 YYREEE (reference sequence). The CDR3 is made up of 15 amino acids. CDR3 sequence reads: CASSPPGLASYEQYF. CDR3 DNA sequence: TGTGCCAGCAGCCCCCCGGGATTGGCATCCTACGAGCAGTACTTC.

The sample holds a few counts of this clone. V is TRBV6-5 and J is TRBJ1-2; D gene uncertain. The CDR3 covers 12 residues. From germline, CDR1 is MNHEY and CDR2 SVGAGI. Trimming removed 6 bases from V and 3 bases from J, with 8 bases in between. Here the CDR3 DNA reads TGTGCCAGCAGCGGAGCCGACTATGGCTACACCTTC. This translates into CASSGADYGYTF.

The chain has TRBV9 and TRBJ2-7, with 10 bases lining up with TRBD2. The ends lost 2 bases at V and 6 bases at J; junction bases unmatched: 11. Per germline, CDR1 SGDLS and CDR2 YYNGEE. The CDR3 is 16 residues long. The DNA for the CDR3 is TGTGCCAGCAGCGTTCAGCCTAGCGGGGGCCGCTTCGAGCAGTACTTC. Translating gives CASSVQPSGGRFEQYF.

The V and J genes are TRBV28 and TRBJ2-7, with D possibly matching TRBD1 (6 bases). V dropped 7 bases and J dropped 2 bases, with 21 bases sitting between them. Germline assignment: CDR1 MDHEN and CDR2 SYDVKM. The CDR3 totals 16 residues. CDR3 sequence (DNA): TGTGCCAGCACCCAAATCCCCGGGACATTGACCTACGAGCAGTACTTC. Protein sequence: CASTQIPGTLTYEQYF.

The rearrangement links TRBV11-2 to TRBJ2-7; D is unclear. Per germline, CDR1 SGHAT and CDR2 FQNNGV. CDR3 length: 12 amino acids. With 4 bases removed from V and 0 bases from J, the gap between germline ends came to 4 bases. CDR3 nucleotides: TGTGCCAGCAGCTCCAGCTCCTACGAGCAGTACTTC. Translating gives CASSSSSYEQYF. The whole variable domain, filled in from reference TRBV11-2 and TRBJ2-7, reads EAGVAQSPRYKIIEKRQSVAFWCNPISGHATLYWYQQILGQGPKLLIQFQNNGVVDDSQLPKDRFSAERLKGVDSTLKIQPAKLEDSAVYLCASSSSSYEQYFGPGTRLTVT.

The rearrangement uses TRBV11-2 and TRBJ2-1, with a possible D match to TRBD2 (6 bases). Looked up from germline, CDR1 is SGHAT and CDR2 is FQNNGV. The CDR3 length is 16 residues. V was clipped by 3 bases and J by 6 bases, with 18 bases between them. For the CDR3, the DNA is TGTGCCAGCAGCTTTAATGGGGGGTACAAGGGCAATGAGCAGTTCTTC. Protein sequence: CASSFNGGYKGNEQFF.

The rearrangement joins TRBV18 to TRBJ2-3; D is perhaps TRBD2 (5 bases). The germline V and J ends were trimmed by 0 bases and 5 bases, with 21 bases remaining between them. CDR3 length: 18 residues. Germline V lookup: CDR1 KGHSH, CDR2 LQKENI. In nucleotides, the CDR3 is TGTGCCAGCTCACCACCTTCCGTCGGCAGCGGACGGGGAGATACGCAGTATTTT. Protein: CASSPPSVGSGRGDTQYF. Using reference TRBV18 and TRBJ2-3 for the parts outside the CDR3, the full variable domain is NAGVMQNPRHLVRRRGQEARLRCSPMKGHSHVYWYRQLPEEGLKFMVYLQKENIIDESGMPKERFSAEFPKEGPSILRIQQVVRGDSAAYFCASSPPSVGSGRGDTQYFGPGTRLTVL.

CDR3 region: CASSEVEGATQYF. For the CDR3, the DNA is TGTGCCAGCAGCGAGGTGGAGGGTGCGACCCAGTACTTC. The chain is built from TRBV9 and TRBJ2-5, with D possibly being TRBD2 (6 bases). The CDR3 is made up of 13 amino acids. V lost 3 bases to trimming and J lost 7 bases, with 13 bases between them. Germline-derived CDR1 and CDR2 are SGDLS and YYNGEE.